This T cell receptor beta chain was retrieved from a study of cytomegalovirus exposure and HLA in healthy donors. Looking at the study overall: Unique TCR beta sequences numbering over 100 million came from 150 million to 200 million T cells in an earlier analysis. Findings and caveats of the study: Some TCR beta chains (164 of them) were listed as cytomegalovirus-associated. The productive fraction for most TCR beta V segments was about 87% or about 30% in an earlier analysis.

A note on this clone: What it recognizes is unknown.

V lost 0 bases and J lost 5; bases outside the gene matches: 12. CDR1 and CDR2 (germline): SGDLS, YYNGEE. The CDR3 totals 18 residues. The primer mix had 60 Vbeta and 13 Jbeta primers. The protocol was immunoSEQ multiplex PCR, while the TCRdb copy is restricted to in-frame clones and leaves out a portion. The repertoire holds fewer than 150,000 clones, with over 65% as singletons. The TCR sequence derives from a man in his forties or fifties in good health and CMV-seronegative. The V and J genes are TRBV9 and TRBJ2-1; 9 nucleotides agree with TRBD2. What was sequenced was PBMCs. CDR3 sequence (DNA): TGTGCCAGCAGCGTAGATCCGTTTAGCGGGAGTAGACACAATGAGCAGTTCTTC. This gives the protein CASSVDPFSGSRHNEQFF.